Included here is one TCR beta chain sequence, with context. Its specificity is not known. CDR1 WNHNN and CDR2 SYGVQD come from the germline V gene (reference sequence). The CDR3 totals 17 residues. J was trimmed by 4 bases and V by 1 base; bases with no gene match: 9. 60 Vbeta and 13 Jbeta primers were used in PCR. Measured with immunoSEQ multiplex PCR; TCRdb has only the in-frame clones, and not every one. The table shows tens of thousands of clones, with around three fifths occurring only once. The sample belongs to a study of cytomegalovirus exposure and HLA in healthy donors. Study observations and caveats: Rare TCR sequences predominated, though certain public TCRs were found in many donors.

J is TRBJ2-2 and V is TRBV10-1; 7 bases are a match to TRBD1. The receptor was derived from a woman in her thirties or forties in good health and CMV-seropositive. Sequences were obtained from PBMCs. The CDR3, as DNA: TGCGCCAGCAGTGAGTTGGGACAGCAATTAGCCACCGGGGAGCTGTTTTTT. Translation: CASSELGQQLATGELFF.